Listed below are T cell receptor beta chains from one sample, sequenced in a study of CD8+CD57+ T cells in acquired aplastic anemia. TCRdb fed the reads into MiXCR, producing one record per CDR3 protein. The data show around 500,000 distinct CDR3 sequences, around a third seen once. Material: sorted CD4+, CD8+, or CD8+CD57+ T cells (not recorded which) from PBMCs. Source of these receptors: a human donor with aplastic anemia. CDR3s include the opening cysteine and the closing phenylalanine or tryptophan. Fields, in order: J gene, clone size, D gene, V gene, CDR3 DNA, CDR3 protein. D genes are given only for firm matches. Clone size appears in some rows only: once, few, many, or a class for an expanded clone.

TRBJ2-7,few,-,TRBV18,TGTGCCAGCTCACCAAAAGAGGGGTTCTACGAGCAGTACTTC,CASSPKEGFYEQYF
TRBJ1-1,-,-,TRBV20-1,TGCAGTGCTAGGGCAGGGAGACTTATGAACACTGAAGCTTTCTTT,CSARAGRLMNTEAFF
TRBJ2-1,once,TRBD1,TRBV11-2,TGTGCCAGCAGCTTACAACAGGGGGCCAATGAGCAGTTCTTC,CASSLQQGANEQFF
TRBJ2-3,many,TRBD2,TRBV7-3,TGTGCCAGCAGCCTAGCGGGAGGGCGGGATACGCAGTATTTT,CASSLAGGRDTQYF
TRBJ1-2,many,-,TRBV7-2,TGTGCCAGCAGCTTAAGCGGATTTCGGGAGGGCTACACCTTC,CASSLSGFREGYTF
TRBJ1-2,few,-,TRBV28,TGTGCCAGCAGCGCACTAGGAGTCTATGGCTACACCTTC,CASSALGVYGYTF
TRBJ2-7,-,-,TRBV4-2,TGTGCCAGCAGCCCATTTCAGGGTACTCCCCCCTCCTACGAGCAGTACTTC,CASSPFQGTPPSYEQYF
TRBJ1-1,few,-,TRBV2,TGTGCCAGCAGTGATAGCCCCTTCGCAGCTCCAAGATTGGACACTGAAGCTTTCTTT,CASSDSPFAAPRLDTEAFF
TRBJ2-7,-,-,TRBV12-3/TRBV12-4,TGTGCCAGCAGCAGGGCTAGTTCTACCTACGAGCAGTACTTC,CASSRASSTYEQYF
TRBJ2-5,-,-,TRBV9,TGTGCCAGCAGCGTAGGGGTTGGCGCCGGTCTCGAGACCCAGTACTTC,CASSVGVGAGLETQYF
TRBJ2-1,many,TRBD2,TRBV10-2,TGCGCCAGCAGAGGGACTAACCCTAACTACAATGAGCAGTTCTTC,CASRGTNPNYNEQFF
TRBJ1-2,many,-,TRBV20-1,TGCAGTGCTAGGGACAGTAACTATGGCTACACCTTC,CSARDSNYGYTF
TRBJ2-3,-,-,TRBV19,TGTGCCAGCAGTTCCCCTTCAAGAGGGTCTAGCACAGATACGCAGTATTTT,CASSSPSRGSSTDTQYF
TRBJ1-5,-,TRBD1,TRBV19,TGTGCCAGTGCCCGGACAGGGCACCAGCCCCAGCATTTT,CASARTGHQPQHF
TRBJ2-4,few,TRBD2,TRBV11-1,TGTGCCAGCAGCTTCACTAGCGGGGAAGCCAAAAACATTCAGTACTTC,CASSFTSGEAKNIQYF
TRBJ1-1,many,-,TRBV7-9,TGTGCCAGCAGCCGGACAGACCTTTACACTGAAGCTTTCTTT,CASSRTDLYTEAFF
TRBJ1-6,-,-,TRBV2,TGTGCCAGCAGAACAGGGTGGCTCTGGTTGAATTCACCCCCCCACTTT,CASRTGWLWLNSPPHF
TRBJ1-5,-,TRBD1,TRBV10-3,TGTGCCATCAGTCCCGGGACAGGGATCAATCAGCCCCAGCATTTT,CAISPGTGINQPQHF
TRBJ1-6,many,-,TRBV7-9,TGTGCCAGCAGCGGACAGAATTCACCCCTCCACTTT,CASSGQNSPLHF
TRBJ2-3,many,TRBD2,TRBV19,TGTGCCAGTAGCCCGGCTCCTAGCGGTGTCACAGATACGCAGTATTTT,CASSPAPSGVTDTQYF
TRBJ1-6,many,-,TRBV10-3,TGTGCCATCAAGACTGACATCCCCTCACCCCTCCACTTT,CAIKTDIPSPLHF
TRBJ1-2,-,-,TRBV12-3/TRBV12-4,TGTGCCAGCAGTTTTCTGGCAGGGGATGGCTACACCTTC,CASSFLAGDGYTF
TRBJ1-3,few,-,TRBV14,TGTGCCAGCAGCCAAGACGGGGCCCGCTCTGGAAACACCATATATTTT,CASSQDGARSGNTIYF
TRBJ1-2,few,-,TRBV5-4,TGTGCCAGCAGCCCGGATACAGGGCTTGGCTACACCTTC,CASSPDTGLGYTF
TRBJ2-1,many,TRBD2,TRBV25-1,TGTGCCAGCAGTGGGACTAGCGGGGGGGCGGATGAGCAGTTCTTC,CASSGTSGGADEQFF
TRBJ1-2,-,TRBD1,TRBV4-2,TGTGCCAGCAGCGGAGGGGGACAGGACTTCTATGGCTACACCTTC,CASSGGGQDFYGYTF
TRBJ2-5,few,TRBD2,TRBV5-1,TGCGCCAGCAGCTTGGTCCTAGCGGGGGACCAAGAGACCCAGTACTTC,CASSLVLAGDQETQYF
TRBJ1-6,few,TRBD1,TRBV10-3,TGTGCCATCAGTCACGGGACAGAGAATTCACCCCTCCACTTT,CAISHGTENSPLHF
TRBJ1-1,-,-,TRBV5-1,TGCGCCAGCAGCTTCAGATTCCGGCAGGGGAAGTGGGACACTGAAGCTTTCTTT,CASSFRFRQGKWDTEAFF
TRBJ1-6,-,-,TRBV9,TGTGCCAGCAGCCGAACCTGGACGACGGATTCACCCCTCCACTTT,CASSRTWTTDSPLHF
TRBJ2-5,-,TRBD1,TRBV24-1,TGTGCCACCGGAGTCCGACAGGGGTTGTTGGAGACCCGGTACTTC,CATGVRQGLLETRYF
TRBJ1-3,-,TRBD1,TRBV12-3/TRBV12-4,TGTGCCAGCAGTACCACAGGGGGCTTAGCTGGAAACACCATATATTTT,CASSTTGGLAGNTIYF
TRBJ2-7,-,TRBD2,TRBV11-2,TGTGCCAGCAGCTTATATTTAGCTAGACTAGCGGGGCCCTACGAGCAGTACTTC,CASSLYLARLAGPYEQYF
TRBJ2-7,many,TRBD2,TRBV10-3,TGTGCCATCAGTGGCGGGGGTAGCGGGGGTTCCTACGAGCAGTACTTC,CAISGGGSGGSYEQYF
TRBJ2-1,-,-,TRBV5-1,TGCGCCAGCAGCTATGGGTATGAGCAGTTCTTC,CASSYGYEQFF
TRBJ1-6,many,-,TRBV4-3,TGCGCCAGCAGCCAAGAGTGGGTTGGGGAACGACCCCTCCACTTT,CASSQEWVGERPLHF
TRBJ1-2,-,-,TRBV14,TGTGCCAGCAGCATCGGGACTGGATACACCTTC,CASSIGTGYTF
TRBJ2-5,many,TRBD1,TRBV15,TGTGCCACCAGCAGGATGGGACAGGGTGCGTGGGAGACCCAGTACTTC,CATSRMGQGAWETQYF
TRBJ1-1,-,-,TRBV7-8,TGTGCCAGCAGCTTAGCGGGGTATGAAGCTTTCTTT,CASSLAGYEAFF
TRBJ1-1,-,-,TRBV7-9,TGTGCCAGCAGCTTAGCCGACATGAACACTGAAGCTTTCTTT,CASSLADMNTEAFF
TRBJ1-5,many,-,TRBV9,TGTGCCAGCAGTGTCCGAGACAATCAGCCCCAGCATTTT,CASSVRDNQPQHF
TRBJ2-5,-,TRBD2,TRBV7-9,TGTGCCAGCAGCCCGGGGGGGGCAGAGACCCAGTACTTC,CASSPGGAETQYF
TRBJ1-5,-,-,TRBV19,TGTGCCACCGGGGGTACCGGCAATCAGCCCCAGCATTTT,CATGGTGNQPQHF
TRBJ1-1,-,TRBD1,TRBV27,TGTGCCAGCCAACAGGGGAGGTCGGCTTTCTTT,CASQQGRSAFF
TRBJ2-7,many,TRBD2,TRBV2,TGTGCCAGCAGTGAGACTAGCAGATACGAGCAGTACTTC,CASSETSRYEQYF
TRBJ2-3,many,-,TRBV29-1,TGCAGCGTTGACCAGGGTCGCACAGATACGCAGTATTTT,CSVDQGRTDTQYF
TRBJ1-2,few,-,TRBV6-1,TGTCCACAGCAGAAGTCTAGGTTACGGACTAACTATGGCTACACCTTC,CPQQKSRLRTNYGYTF
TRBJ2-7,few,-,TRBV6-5,TGTGCCAGCAGTTACTCGAATGGGGACGAGCAGTACTTC,CASSYSNGDEQYF
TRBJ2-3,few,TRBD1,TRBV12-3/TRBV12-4,TGTGCCAGCAGACCCGGGACAGGGAATCTCGGTACGCAGTATTTT,CASRPGTGNLGTQYF
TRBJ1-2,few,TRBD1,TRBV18,TGTGCCAGCTCACCACGTTCCGGGACAGGTACGACCGACTATGGCTACACCTTC,CASSPRSGTGTTDYGYTF
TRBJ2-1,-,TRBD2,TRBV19,TGTGCCAGTAGTATCGAGGGACTAGCGGTAACCACCTACGATGAGCAGTTCTTC,CASSIEGLAVTTYDEQFF
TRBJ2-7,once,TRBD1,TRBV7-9,TGTGCCAGCAGCGGACAGGGGTCGAAGTACTTC,CASSGQGSKYF
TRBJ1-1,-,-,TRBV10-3,TGTGCCATCAGTGAGGGAAAAACTGAAGCTTTCTTT,CAISEGKTEAFF
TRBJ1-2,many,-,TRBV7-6,TGTGCCAGCAGCCCAGGATCCCGGAGCGGCTACACCTTC,CASSPGSRSGYTF
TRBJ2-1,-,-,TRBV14,TGTGCCAGCAGCCAAGATCGATCTAGGAGGGAGTTCTTC,CASSQDRSRREFF
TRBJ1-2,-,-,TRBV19,TGCGCCAGTGGTATAGGCCAGGGGATATATGGCTACACCTTC,CASGIGQGIYGYTF
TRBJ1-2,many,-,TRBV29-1,TGCAGCGTCGTTGGGAAAAGGACGGGAGCTAACTATGGCTACACCTTC,CSVVGKRTGANYGYTF